This T cell receptor beta chain was sequenced during a study of breast tumors, draining lymph nodes, adjacent tissues. Regarding the study as a whole: Tumors had less TCR diversity than lymph nodes, more than nontumor tissue. Data only fit, rather than demonstrated, lymph node origin of most tumor T cells. The data were judged consistent with most tumor T cells coming from lymph node and expanding in tumor.

CDR1 SGHRS and CDR2 YFSETQ come from the germline V gene. The CDR3 extends over 14 amino acids. The V and J ends lost 0 bases and 5 bases respectively, with 11 bases between them. Breast cancer patients provided tissue from their axillary draining lymph nodes. This clonotype was picked up many times. Its antigen is unidentified. TCRdb itself ran the multiplex PCR reads through MiXCR, one entry per CDR3 protein. This table has some 100,000 distinct CDR3 sequences, 21% appearing once. V usage is TRBV5-1 and J usage is TRBJ2-5; D is unresolved. The sequencing sample was made of axillary lymph node tissue. The TCR sequence derives from a female donor with breast cancer. Some clones in this sample may be carry-over from other donors' samples. In DNA form, the CDR3 reads TGCGCCAGCAGCTTGGAAGGCAACGGTGAGACCCAGTACTTC. This codes for CASSLEGNGETQYF.